This is a list of T cell receptor beta chains from one sample in a study of sequential checkpoint blockade in melanoma. Here immunoSEQ multiplex PCR was the method, and the copy in TCRdb shows in-frame clones only, minus some. The sample contains about 17,000 clones, over 60% of which appear only once. This specimen consisted of CD8+ T cells sorted from blood (inferred from file names), obtained from a patient given nivolumab and ipilimumab in sequence. Every receptor here comes from a human donor with melanoma. Both conserved end residues are part of each CDR3. The D gene is left open where the match is weak. Size values are once, few and many counts, or a class for expanded clones, and some rows have none.

>TRBD1|TRBJ1-4|-|TRBV6-5
CASSYSSGGKLFF
TGTGCCAGCAGTTACTCATCAGGGGGAAAACTGTTTTTT
>-|TRBJ1-1|-|TRBV7-9
CASSPGTSEAFF
TGTGCCAGCAGCCCCGGGACATCCGAAGCTTTCTTT
>-|TRBJ2-5|-|TRBV7-9
CASSPEDWGETQYF
TGTGCCAGCAGCCCAGAGGACTGGGGAGAGACCCAGTACTTC
>-|TRBJ1-5|few|TRBV9
CASSASRRGCCQPQHF
TGTGCCAGCAGCGCATCTCGAAGGGGCTGCTGTCAGCCCCAGCATTTT
>TRBD2|TRBJ2-1|-|TRBV16
CASSQWGGSRGYRYNEQFF
TGTGCCAGCAGCCAATGGGGGGGTTCGCGGGGGTACCGATACAATGAGCAGTTCTTC
>-|TRBJ1-1|-|TRBV2
CASSEVVNTEAFF
TGTGCCAGCAGTGAAGTAGTGAACACTGAAGCTTTCTTT
>-|TRBJ2-7|-|TRBV5-6
CASSGGFGEQYF
TGTGCCAGCAGCGGCGGGTTCGGCGAGCAGTACTTC
>-|TRBJ2-2|-|TRBV9
CASSVSGSNTGELFF
TGTGCCAGCAGCGTCTCAGGATCGAACACCGGGGAGCTGTTTTTT
>TRBD1|TRBJ1-6|-|TRBV27
CASSPGTGGDNSPLHF
TGTGCCAGCAGTCCCGGGACAGGGGGCGATAATTCACCCCTCCACTTT
>TRBD1|TRBJ1-2|-|TRBV6-1
CATGTALGYTF
TGTGCCACGGGGACAGCGCTCGGCTACACCTTC
>-|TRBJ2-1|-|TRBV28
CASSRNEQFF
TGTGCCAGCAGCCGGAATGAGCAGTTCTTC
>-|TRBJ1-6|-|TRBV28
CASSFRFSYNSPLHF
TGTGCCAGCAGTTTTCGGTTTTCCTATAATTCACCCCTCCACTTT
>TRBD2|TRBJ2-7|-|TRBV6-5
CASSITSGGAYEQYF
TGTGCCAGCAGTATTACTAGCGGGGGGGCCTACGAGCAGTACTTC
>TRBD1|TRBJ2-7|once|TRBV5-1
CASSFGQGGYEQYF
TGCGCCAGCAGCTTTGGACAGGGTGGGTACGAGCAGTACTTC
>-|TRBJ2-7|medium-sized|TRBV11-1
CASSPSQGRMTYEQYF
TGTGCCAGCTCCCCCTCCCAGGGGCGGATGACCTACGAGCAGTACTTC
>TRBD1|TRBJ1-1|few|TRBV5-4
CASSPRTGLNTEAFF
TGTGCCAGCAGCCCTAGGACAGGACTGAACACTGAAGCTTTCTTT
>TRBD2|TRBJ2-1|large|TRBV19
CASSMWLAGGLSYNEQFF
TGTGCCAGTAGTATGTGGCTAGCGGGGGGCCTCTCCTACAATGAGCAGTTCTTC
>-|TRBJ1-1|-|TRBV5-6
CASSLTGHTEAFF
TGTGCCAGCAGCTTGACAGGGCACACTGAAGCTTTCTTT
>-|TRBJ1-1|-|TRBV5-6
CASSSEGYKNTEAFF
TGTGCCAGCAGCTCCGAGGGTTACAAGAACACTGAAGCTTTCTTT
>-|TRBJ2-2|-|TRBV6-5
CASTGLTGELFF
TGTGCCAGCACAGGGTTAACCGGGGAGCTGTTTTTT
>-|TRBJ1-1|-|TRBV7-8
CASSLAGGGNEAFF
TGTGCCAGCAGCTTAGCGGGGGGGGGAAATGAAGCTTTCTTT
>TRBD2|TRBJ2-7|-|TRBV5-5
CASRQAGGLYEQYF
TGTGCCAGCAGGCAAGCGGGGGGACTCTACGAGCAGTACTTC
>TRBD2|TRBJ2-2|-|TRBV6-5
CASRGGSGELFF
TGTGCCAGCAGGGGGGGGTCCGGGGAGCTGTTTTTT
>-|TRBJ2-1|few|TRBV2
CASSELSDEQFF
TGTGCCAGCAGTGAATTGTCGGATGAGCAGTTCTTC
>TRBD2|TRBJ2-3|-|TRBV4-2
CASSLTPLADTDTQYF
TGTGCCAGCAGCCTCACCCCCCTAGCGGATACAGATACGCAGTATTTT
>TRBD1|TRBJ1-2|few|TRBV5-4
CASSLGLGTVLSGYTF
TGTGCCAGCAGCTTGGGGTTGGGGACAGTGCTATCTGGCTACACCTTC
>TRBD2|TRBJ2-5|-|TRBV7-9
CASSPGGGVIETQYF
TGTGCCAGCAGCCCAGGCGGGGGGGTAATTGAGACCCAGTACTTC
>-|TRBJ2-7|-|TRBV5-1
CASSPDTFSYEQYF
TGCGCCAGCAGCCCGGACACCTTCTCCTACGAGCAGTACTTC
>TRBD1|TRBJ2-7|-|TRBV13
CASSRWETGSYEQYF
TGTGCCAGCAGCCGGTGGGAGACAGGGTCCTACGAGCAGTACTTC
>TRBD1|TRBJ1-2|once|TRBV2
CASSESGGGYGYTF
TGTGCCAGCAGTGAATCAGGGGGCGGTTATGGCTACACCTTC
>TRBD1|TRBJ2-3|once|TRBV9
CASSSWTGTDTQYF
TGTGCCAGCAGCAGCTGGACAGGTACAGATACGCAGTATTTT
>TRBD1|TRBJ2-7|-|TRBV15
CATSQTGASYEQYF
TGTGCCACCAGCCAGACAGGGGCCTCCTACGAGCAGTACTTC
>-|TRBJ2-7|-|TRBV5-6
CASSSGLVRYEQYF
TGTGCCAGCAGCTCCGGACTCGTCCGGTACGAGCAGTACTTC
>-|TRBJ1-4|-|TRBV27
CASSLTSVNEKLFF
TGTGCCAGCAGTCTAACGTCGGTAAATGAAAAACTGTTTTTT
>-|TRBJ2-7|-|TRBV4-3
CASSQGSTGDYEQYF
TGCGCCAGCAGCCAAGGATCGACGGGGGACTACGAGCAGTACTTC
>TRBD1|TRBJ2-2|-|TRBV7-9
CASSFLDRGGTGELFF
TGTGCCAGCAGCTTCCTGGACAGGGGAGGAACCGGGGAGCTGTTTTTT
>TRBD1|TRBJ1-2|few|TRBV11-2
CASSQFGSGQGKIDYTF
TGTGCCAGCAGCCAGTTCGGATCGGGACAGGGGAAAATCGACTACACCTTC
>-|TRBJ2-1|-|TRBV4-3
CASSQDWSVSYNEQFF
TGCGCCAGCAGCCAAGATTGGAGTGTCTCCTACAATGAGCAGTTCTTC
>-|TRBJ2-7|-|TRBV5-6
CASSLWSYEQYF
TGTGCCAGCAGCTTGTGGAGCTACGAGCAGTACTTC
>-|TRBJ1-5|-|TRBV4-2
CASSQDEGANQPQHF
TGTGCCAGCAGCCAAGATGAAGGGGCCAATCAGCCCCAGCATTTT
>-|TRBJ2-3|-|TRBV27
CASSLTTTSTDTQYF
TGTGCCAGCAGTTTAACTACTACTAGCACAGATACGCAGTATTTT
>TRBD2|TRBJ2-1|-|TRBV4-2
CASSQDIPAGGINEQFF
TGTGCCAGCAGCCAAGATATCCCAGCGGGGGGAATCAATGAGCAGTTCTTC
>-|TRBJ2-5|-|TRBV6-5
CASSETAGLETQYF
TGTGCCAGCAGTGAAACAGCGGGTCTGGAGACCCAGTACTTC
>-|TRBJ1-5|few|TRBV7-9
CASSFSGENQPQHF
TGTGCCAGCAGCTTTTCAGGGGAAAATCAGCCCCAGCATTTT
>TRBD1|TRBJ2-3|few|TRBV11-3
CASSGRTGAFLSDTQYF
TGTGCCAGCAGCGGTAGGACAGGGGCATTCCTATCTGATACGCAGTATTTT
>-|TRBJ1-1|-|TRBV7-9
CASSLVSGNTEAFF
TGTGCCAGCAGCTTAGTTTCAGGGAACACTGAAGCTTTCTTT
>-|TRBJ2-1|-|TRBV2
CASSQTGEQFF
TGTGCCAGCAGTCAAACAGGAGAGCAGTTCTTC
>-|TRBJ2-2|-|TRBV27
CASRAPNTGELFF
TGTGCCAGCAGGGCACCCAACACCGGGGAGCTGTTTTTT
>-|TRBJ2-7|few|TRBV11-2
CASSPEYSAAHEQYF
TGTGCCAGCAGCCCAGAGTATTCGGCGGCCCACGAGCAGTACTTC
>TRBD1|TRBJ2-5|-|TRBV7-9
CASSPGTASQETQYF
TGTGCCAGCAGCCCCGGGACAGCGAGCCAAGAGACCCAGTACTTC
>-|TRBJ2-1|-|TRBV5-1
CASNNYRDSYNEQFF
TGCGCCAGCAACAACTACAGGGATTCCTACAATGAGCAGTTCTTC
>TRBD1|TRBJ2-7|few|TRBV7-9
CASSLMGQGGHEQYF
TGTGCCAGCAGCTTAATGGGACAGGGAGGCCACGAGCAGTACTTC
>TRBD2|TRBJ2-1|-|TRBV10-3
CAISDSGLAGYNEQFF
TGTGCCATCAGTGATTCAGGACTAGCGGGTTACAATGAGCAGTTCTTC
>-|TRBJ2-1|once|TRBV9
CASSVASPNEQFF
TGTGCCAGCAGCGTAGCTAGCCCAAATGAGCAGTTCTTC